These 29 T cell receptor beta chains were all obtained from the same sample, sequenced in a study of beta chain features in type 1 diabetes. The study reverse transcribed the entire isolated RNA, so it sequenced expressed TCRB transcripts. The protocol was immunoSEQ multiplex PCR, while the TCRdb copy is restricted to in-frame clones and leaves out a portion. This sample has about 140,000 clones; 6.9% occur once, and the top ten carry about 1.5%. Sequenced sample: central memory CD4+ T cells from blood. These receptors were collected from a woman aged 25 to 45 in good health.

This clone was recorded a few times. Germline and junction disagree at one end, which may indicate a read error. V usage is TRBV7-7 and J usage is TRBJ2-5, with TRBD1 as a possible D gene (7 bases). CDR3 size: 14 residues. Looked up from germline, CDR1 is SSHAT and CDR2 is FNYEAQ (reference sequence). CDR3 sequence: CASSLGGGYETQYF. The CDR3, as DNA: TGTGCTAGCAGCTTAGGAGGGGGCTATGAGACCCAGTACTTC.

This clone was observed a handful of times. The CDR3 DNA reads as TGTGCCAGCAGCTTGTATGCGGGACTAGCGAACACCGGGGAGCTGTTTTTT. Its translation: CASSLYAGLANTGELFF. The genes are TRBV5-4 and TRBJ2-2; 8 bases fit TRBD2. The CDR3 extends over 17 amino acids. The germline gives CDR1 SGHNT, CDR2 YYREEE (reference sequence). The junction had 5 bases not matched to a gene; V was cut back by 1 base and J by 0 bases.

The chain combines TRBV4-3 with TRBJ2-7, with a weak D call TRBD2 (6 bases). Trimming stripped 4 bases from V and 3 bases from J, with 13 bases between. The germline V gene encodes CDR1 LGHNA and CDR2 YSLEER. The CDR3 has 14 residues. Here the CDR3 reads CASSLHLGGYEQYF. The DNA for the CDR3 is TGCGCCAGCAGCCTCCACCTGGGGGGCTACGAGCAGTACTTC.

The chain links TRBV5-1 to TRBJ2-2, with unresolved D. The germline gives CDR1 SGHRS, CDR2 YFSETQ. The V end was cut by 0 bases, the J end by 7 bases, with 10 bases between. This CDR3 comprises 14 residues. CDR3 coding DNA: TGCGCCAGCAGCTTGGGTCTCAGAAACGGGGAGCTGTTTTTT. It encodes CASSLGLRNGELFF.

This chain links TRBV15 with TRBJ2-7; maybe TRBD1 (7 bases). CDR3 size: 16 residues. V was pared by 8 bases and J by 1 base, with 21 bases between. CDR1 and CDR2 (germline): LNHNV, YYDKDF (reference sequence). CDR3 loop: CATGPSAGGLSYEQYF. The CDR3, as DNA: TGTGCCACCGGACCTTCGGCAGGGGGACTTTCCTACGAGCAGTACTTC.

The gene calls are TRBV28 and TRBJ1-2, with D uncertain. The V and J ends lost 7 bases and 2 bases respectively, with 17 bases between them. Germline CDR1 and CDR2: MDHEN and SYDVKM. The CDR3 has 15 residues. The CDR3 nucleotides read TGTGCCAGCACCCCGCGCACTCCCAGGAACTATGGCTACACCTTC. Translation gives CASTPRTPRNYGYTF.

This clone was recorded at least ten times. CDR3 nucleotides: TGTGCCTGGAGCACAGGGCAAGGCAATCAGCCCCAGCATTTT. It codes for CAWSTGQGNQPQHF. The J gene is TRBJ1-5, the V gene TRBV30, with D possibly being TRBD1 (6 bases). This CDR3 contains 14 residues. V shed 3 bases and J shed 2 bases, with 11 bases lying between them. Germline V CDR1 and CDR2: GTSNPN, SVGIG (reference sequence).

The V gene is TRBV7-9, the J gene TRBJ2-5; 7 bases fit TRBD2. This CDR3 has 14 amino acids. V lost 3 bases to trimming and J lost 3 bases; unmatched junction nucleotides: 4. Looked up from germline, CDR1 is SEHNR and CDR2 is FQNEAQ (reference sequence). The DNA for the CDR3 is TGTGCCAGCAGCTTCCCTAGCGGAAAAGAGACCCAGTACTTC. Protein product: CASSFPSGKETQYF.

The CDR3 protein is CASSLEGRGPGNTIYF. CDR3 nucleotide sequence: TGTGCCAGCAGCTTAGAGGGCAGGGGCCCTGGAAACACCATATATTTT. The V gene is TRBV7-2, the J gene TRBJ1-3; possibly TRBD1 for D (6 bases). The CDR3 extends over 16 amino acids. Trimming removed 1 base at V and 2 bases at J, with 12 bases between. CDR1 and CDR2 (germline): SGHTA, FQGNSA.

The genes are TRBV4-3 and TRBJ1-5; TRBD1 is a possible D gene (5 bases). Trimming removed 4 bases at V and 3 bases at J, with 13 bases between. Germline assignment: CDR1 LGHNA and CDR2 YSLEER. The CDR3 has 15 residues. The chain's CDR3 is CASSPLIGANQPQHF. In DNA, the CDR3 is TGCGCCAGCAGCCCCTTGATTGGGGCCAATCAGCCCCAGCATTTT.

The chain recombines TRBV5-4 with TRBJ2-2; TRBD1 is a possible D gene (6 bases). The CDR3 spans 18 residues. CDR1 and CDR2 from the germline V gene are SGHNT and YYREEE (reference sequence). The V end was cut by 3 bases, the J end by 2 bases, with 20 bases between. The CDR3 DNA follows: TGTGCCAGCAGCTCCTTACCGGGGACACACCAAAACACCGGGGAGCTGTTTTTT. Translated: CASSSLPGTHQNTGELFF.

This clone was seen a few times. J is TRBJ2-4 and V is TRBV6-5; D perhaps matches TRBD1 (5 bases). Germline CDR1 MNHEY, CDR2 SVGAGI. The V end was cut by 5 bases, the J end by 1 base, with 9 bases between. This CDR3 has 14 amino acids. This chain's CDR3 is CASSERQAKNIQYF. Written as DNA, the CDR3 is TGTGCCAGCAGTGAGAGACAGGCCAAAAACATTCAGTACTTC.

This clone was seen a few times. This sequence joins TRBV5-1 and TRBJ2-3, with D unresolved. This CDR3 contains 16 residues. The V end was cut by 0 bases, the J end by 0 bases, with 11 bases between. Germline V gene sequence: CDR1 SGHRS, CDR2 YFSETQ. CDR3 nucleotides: TGCGCCAGCAGCTTGGCCAACAGCCCTAGCACAGATACGCAGTATTTT. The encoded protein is CASSLANSPSTDTQYF.

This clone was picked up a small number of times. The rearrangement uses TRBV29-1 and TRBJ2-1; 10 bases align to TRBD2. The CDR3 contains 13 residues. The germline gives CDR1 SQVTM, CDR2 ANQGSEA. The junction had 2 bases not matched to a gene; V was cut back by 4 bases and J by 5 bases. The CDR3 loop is CSVGAGGDNEQFF. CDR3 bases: TGCAGCGTTGGAGCGGGAGGGGACAATGAGCAGTTCTTC.

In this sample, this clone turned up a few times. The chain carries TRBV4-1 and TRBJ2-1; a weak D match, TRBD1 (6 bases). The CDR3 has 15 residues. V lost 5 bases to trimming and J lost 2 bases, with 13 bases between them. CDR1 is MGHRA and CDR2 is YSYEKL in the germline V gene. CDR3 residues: CASSGGRDTYNEQFF. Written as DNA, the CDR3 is TGCGCCAGCAGCGGGGGCAGGGATACCTACAATGAGCAGTTCTTC.

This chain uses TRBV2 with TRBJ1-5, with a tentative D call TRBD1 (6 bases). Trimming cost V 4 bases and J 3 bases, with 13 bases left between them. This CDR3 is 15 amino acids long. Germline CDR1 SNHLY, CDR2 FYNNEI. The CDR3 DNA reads TGTGCCAGCAGTGCTCGACAGGCTCACAATCAGCCCCAGCATTTT. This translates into CASSARQAHNQPQHF. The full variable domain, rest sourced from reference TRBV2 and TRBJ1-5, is EPEVTQTPSHQVTQMGQEVILRCVPISNHLYFYWYRQILGQKVEFLVSFYNNEISEKSEIFDDQFSVERPDGSNFTLKIRSTKLEDSAMYFCASSARQAHNQPQHFGDGTRLSIL.

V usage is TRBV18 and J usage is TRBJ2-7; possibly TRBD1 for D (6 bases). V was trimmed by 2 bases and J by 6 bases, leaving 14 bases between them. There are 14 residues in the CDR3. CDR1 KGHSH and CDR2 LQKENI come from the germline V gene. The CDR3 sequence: CASSPGTPAVEQYF. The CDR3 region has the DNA TGTGCCAGCTCACCAGGGACACCGGCTGTCGAGCAGTACTTC.

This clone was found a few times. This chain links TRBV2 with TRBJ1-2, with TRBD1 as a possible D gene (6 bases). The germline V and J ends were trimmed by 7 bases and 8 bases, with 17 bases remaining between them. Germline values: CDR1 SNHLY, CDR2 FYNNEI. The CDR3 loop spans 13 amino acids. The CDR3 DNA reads TGTGCCAGCACCGGGGAGGGGGGGCCCGGCTACACCTTC. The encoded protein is CASTGEGGPGYTF.

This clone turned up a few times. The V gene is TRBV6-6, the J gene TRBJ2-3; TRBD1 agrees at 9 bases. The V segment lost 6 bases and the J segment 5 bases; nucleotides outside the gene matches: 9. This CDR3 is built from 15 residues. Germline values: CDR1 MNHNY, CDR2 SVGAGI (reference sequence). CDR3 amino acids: CASSPPGQGVDTQYF. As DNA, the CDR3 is TGTGCCAGCAGCCCACCGGGACAGGGTGTAGATACGCAGTATTTT.

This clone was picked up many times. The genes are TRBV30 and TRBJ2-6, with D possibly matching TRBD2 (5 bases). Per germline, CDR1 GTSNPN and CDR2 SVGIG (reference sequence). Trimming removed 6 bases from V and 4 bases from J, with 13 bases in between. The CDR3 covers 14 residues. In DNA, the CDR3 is TGTGCCTGCGGGATTCAGTCCGGGGCCAACGTCCTGACTTTC. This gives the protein CACGIQSGANVLTF.

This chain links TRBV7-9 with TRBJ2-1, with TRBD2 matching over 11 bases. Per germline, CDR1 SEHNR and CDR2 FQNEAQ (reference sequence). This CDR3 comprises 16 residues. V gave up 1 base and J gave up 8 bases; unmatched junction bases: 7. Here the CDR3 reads CASSLVASGGLDEQFF. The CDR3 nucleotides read TGTGCCAGCAGCTTAGTGGCTAGCGGGGGGTTAGATGAGCAGTTCTTC. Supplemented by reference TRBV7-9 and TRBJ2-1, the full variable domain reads DTGVSQNPRHKITKRGQNVTFRCDPISEHNRLYWYRQTLGQGPEFLTYFQNEAQLEKSRLLSDRFSAERPKGSFSTLEIQRTEQGDSAMYLCASSLVASGGLDEQFFGPGTRLTVL.

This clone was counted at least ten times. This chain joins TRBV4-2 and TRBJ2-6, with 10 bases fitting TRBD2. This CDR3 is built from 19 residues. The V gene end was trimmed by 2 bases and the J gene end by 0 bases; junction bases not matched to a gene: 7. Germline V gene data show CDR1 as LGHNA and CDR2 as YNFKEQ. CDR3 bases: TGTGCCAGCAGCCAATCCGGTACTAGCGGGGACTCTGGGGCCAACGTCCTGACTTTC. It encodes CASSQSGTSGDSGANVLTF.

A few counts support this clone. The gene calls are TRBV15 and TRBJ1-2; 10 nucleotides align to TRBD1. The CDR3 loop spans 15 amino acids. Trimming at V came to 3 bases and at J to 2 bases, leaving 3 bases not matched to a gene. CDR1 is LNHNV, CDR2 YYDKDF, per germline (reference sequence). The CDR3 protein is CATSSDRGRNYGYTF. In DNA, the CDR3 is TGTGCCACCAGCAGCGACAGGGGGCGGAACTATGGCTACACCTTC.

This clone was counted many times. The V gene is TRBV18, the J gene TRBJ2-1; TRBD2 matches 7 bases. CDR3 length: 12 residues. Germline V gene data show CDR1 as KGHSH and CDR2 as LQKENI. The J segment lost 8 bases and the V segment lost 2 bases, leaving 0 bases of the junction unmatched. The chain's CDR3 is CASSPSGDEQFF. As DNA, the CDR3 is TGTGCCAGCTCACCAAGCGGGGATGAGCAGTTCTTC.

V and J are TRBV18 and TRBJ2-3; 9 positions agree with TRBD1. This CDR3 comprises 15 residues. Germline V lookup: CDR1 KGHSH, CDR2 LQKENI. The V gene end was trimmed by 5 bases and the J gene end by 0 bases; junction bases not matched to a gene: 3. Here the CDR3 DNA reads TGTGCCAGCTCAAGGGACAGGGCTAGCACAGATACGCAGTATTTT. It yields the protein CASSRDRASTDTQYF.

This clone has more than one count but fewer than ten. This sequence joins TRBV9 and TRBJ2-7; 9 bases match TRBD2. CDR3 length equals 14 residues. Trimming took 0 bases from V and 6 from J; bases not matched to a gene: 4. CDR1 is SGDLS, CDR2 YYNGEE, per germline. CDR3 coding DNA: TGTGCCAGCAGCGTAGCTAGCGGGACCTCCGAGCAGTACTTC. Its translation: CASSVASGTSEQYF.

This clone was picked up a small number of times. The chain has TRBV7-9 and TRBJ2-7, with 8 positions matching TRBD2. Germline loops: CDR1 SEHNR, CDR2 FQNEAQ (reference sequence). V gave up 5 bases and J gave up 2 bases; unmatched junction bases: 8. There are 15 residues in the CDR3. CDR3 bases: TGTGCCAGCAGCAAAAGCGGGAGCTTCCCCTACGAGCAGTACTTC. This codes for CASSKSGSFPYEQYF.

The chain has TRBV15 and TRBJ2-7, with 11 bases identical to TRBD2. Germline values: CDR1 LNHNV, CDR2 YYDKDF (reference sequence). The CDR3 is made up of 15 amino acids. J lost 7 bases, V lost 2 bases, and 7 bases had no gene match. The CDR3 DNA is TGTGCCACCAGCAGAAAACTAGCGGGAGTAACGGAGCAGTACTTC. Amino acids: CATSRKLAGVTEQYF.

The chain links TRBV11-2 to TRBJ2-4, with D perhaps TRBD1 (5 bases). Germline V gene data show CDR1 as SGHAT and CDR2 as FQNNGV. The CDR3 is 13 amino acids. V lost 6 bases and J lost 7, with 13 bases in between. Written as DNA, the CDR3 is TGTGCCAGCAGTAGACAGACGTCGAACATTCAGTACTTC. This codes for CASSRQTSNIQYF.